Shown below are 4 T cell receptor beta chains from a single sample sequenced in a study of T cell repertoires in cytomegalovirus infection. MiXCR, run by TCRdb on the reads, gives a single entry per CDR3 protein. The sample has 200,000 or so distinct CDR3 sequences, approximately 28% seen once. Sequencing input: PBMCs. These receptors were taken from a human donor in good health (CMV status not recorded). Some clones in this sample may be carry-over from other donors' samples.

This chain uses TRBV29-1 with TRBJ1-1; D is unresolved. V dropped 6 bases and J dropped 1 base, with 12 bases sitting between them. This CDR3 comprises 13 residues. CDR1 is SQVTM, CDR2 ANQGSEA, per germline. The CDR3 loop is CSVQKPENTEAFF. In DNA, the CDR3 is TGCAGCGTCCAGAAACCCGAGAACACTGAAGCTTTCTTT.

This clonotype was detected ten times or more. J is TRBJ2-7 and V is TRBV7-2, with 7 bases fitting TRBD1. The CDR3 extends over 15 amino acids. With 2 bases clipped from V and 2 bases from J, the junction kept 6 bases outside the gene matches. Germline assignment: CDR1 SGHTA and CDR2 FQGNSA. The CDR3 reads CASSLSGTDTYEQYF. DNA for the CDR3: TGTGCCAGCAGCTTATCCGGGACAGACACCTACGAGCAGTACTTC.

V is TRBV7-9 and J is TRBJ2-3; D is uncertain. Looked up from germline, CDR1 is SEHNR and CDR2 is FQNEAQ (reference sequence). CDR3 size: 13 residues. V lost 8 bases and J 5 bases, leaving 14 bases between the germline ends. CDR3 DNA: TGTGCCAGCGCTTCCCTCTCGATAGATACGCAGTATTTT. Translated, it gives CASASLSIDTQYF.

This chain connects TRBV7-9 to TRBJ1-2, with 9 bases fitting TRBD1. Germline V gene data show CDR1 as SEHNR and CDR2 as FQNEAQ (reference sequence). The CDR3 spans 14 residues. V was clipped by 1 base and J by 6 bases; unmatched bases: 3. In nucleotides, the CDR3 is TGTGCCAGCAGCTTAGACAGGGGGCTTGATGGCTACACCTTC. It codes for CASSLDRGLDGYTF.